The 3 T cell receptor beta chains in this list originate from one sample, sequenced in a study of cytomegalovirus exposure and HLA in healthy donors (dated by TCRdb to 2016 to 2017). Library preparation was by the immunoSEQ multiplex PCR assay. The multiplex PCR relied on a mix of 60 forward primers for TCR Vbeta segments and 13 reverse primers for TCR Jbeta segments. TCRdb retrieved this table from immuneACCESS and kept in-frame rearrangements only. Not all clones are present; in checked studies, unresolved V genes account for under half, and no reason is known for the remainder. For this sample there are around 69,000 clones; about 73% appear just once. 8.5% to 10% of the sample lies in the top ten. Sequencing used PBMCs. The receptors stem from a woman aged 50 to 60 in good health and CMV-seropositive.

This clone was seen a handful of times. The rearrangement links TRBV28 to TRBJ2-5; 15 bases fit TRBD2. The germline CDR1 and CDR2 sequences are MDHEN and SYDVKM. V dropped 4 bases and J dropped 0; count of bases not matched to a gene: 3. The CDR3 consists of 17 residues. CDR3 bases: TGTGCCAGCAGTTCCGGGACTAGCGGGGGGTACCAAGAGACCCAGTACTTC. Translating it yields CASSSGTSGGYQETQYF.

The chain recombines TRBV30 with TRBJ2-5; D unclear. This CDR3 comprises 12 residues. V shed 3 bases and J shed 1 base, with 6 bases lying between them. Germline lookup yields CDR1 GTSNPN and CDR2 SVGIG (reference sequence). The CDR3 loop reads CAWREAQETQYF. The CDR3 DNA is TGTGCCTGGAGAGAGGCCCAAGAGACCCAGTACTTC.

The chain is built from TRBV30 and TRBJ1-6, with TRBD1 matching over 7 bases. Germline V gene data show CDR1 as GTSNPN and CDR2 as SVGIG (reference sequence). The CDR3 is 15 residues long. The ends lost 0 bases at V and 5 bases at J; junction bases unmatched: 4. CDR3 residues: CAWSVQGNHNSPLHF. The DNA for the CDR3 is TGTGCCTGGAGTGTACAGGGGAACCATAATTCACCCCTCCACTTT.